One sample yielded the 13 T cell receptor beta chains listed below, sequenced in a study of blood T cell repertoires in COVID-19. The assay was immunoSEQ multiplex PCR, and TCRdb's table has in-frame clones only and misses some. The sample has a few hundred thousand clones, approximately 80% seen once; the top ten hold roughly 2%. The sample consisted of peripheral blood. Receptors were obtained from a young man who had recovered from COVID-19.

V usage is TRBV5-1 and J usage is TRBJ2-1, with 14 bases aligning to TRBD2. V was pared by 4 bases and J by 6 bases, with 3 bases of the junction left unmatched. This CDR3 has 15 amino acids. CDR1 and CDR2 (germline): SGHRS, YFSETQ. CDR3 protein: CASSTGLAGANEQFF. The CDR3 region has the DNA TGCGCCAGCAGCACGGGACTAGCGGGGGCCAATGAGCAGTTCTTC. Complete variable domain (other parts from reference TRBV5-1 and TRBJ2-1): KAGVTQTPRYLIKTRGQQVTLSCSPISGHRSVSWYQQTPGQGLQFLFEYFSETQRNKGNFPGRFSGRQFSNSRSEMNVSTLELGDSALYLCASSTGLAGANEQFFGPGTRLTVL.

This sequence joins TRBV6-6 and TRBJ2-5, with D perhaps matching TRBD1 (6 bases). The V end was cut by 10 bases, the J end by 7 bases, with 22 bases between. Looked up from germline, CDR1 is MNHNY and CDR2 is SVGAGI (reference sequence). CDR3 length: 14 amino acids. DNA of the CDR3: TGTGCCACCCGATACGGGGACGGCAGGGGGACCCAGTACTTC. Its translation: CATRYGDGRGTQYF.

The chain joins TRBV4-1 to TRBJ2-3, with 11 bases fitting TRBD1. The CDR3 has 18 amino acids. Germline V CDR1 and CDR2: MGHRA, YSYEKL. The junction had 9 bases not matched to a gene; V was cut back by 1 base and J by 3 bases. The CDR3 nucleotides are TGCGCCAGCAGCCAAGGTCGAATACGGGACAGGGGGACAGATACGCAGTATTTT. Its protein product is CASSQGRIRDRGTDTQYF.

The CDR3 spells CASSLAVGTVPYEQYF. DNA for the CDR3: TGCGCCAGCAGCTTGGCAGTGGGGACAGTCCCCTACGAGCAGTACTTC. The J gene is TRBJ2-7, the V gene TRBV5-1; 7 positions agree with TRBD1. CDR3 length: 16 amino acids. Germline CDR1 reads SGHRS; CDR2 reads YFSETQ. J was trimmed by 2 bases and V by 0 bases; bases with no gene match: 8.

To note about this clone: A much larger clone lies a single base off, so this may be a read error. The chain's CDR3 is CASSDSSNQPQHF. The CDR3 nucleotides read TGTGCCAGCAGCGACAGTAGCAATCAGCCCCAGCATTTT. This chain links TRBV6-5 with TRBJ1-5; TRBD1 is a possible D gene (5 bases). The CDR3 is 13 residues long. Germline values: CDR1 MNHEY, CDR2 SVGAGI. Between the trimmed V and J ends, which lost 6 bases and 0 bases, there was a span of 6 bases.

This sequence joins TRBV25-1 and TRBJ2-3, with D possibly being TRBD2 (6 bases). Trimming left V 7 bases short and J 1 base short, with 9 bases between. Germline CDR1 is MGHDK and CDR2 is SYGVNS. This CDR3 has 13 amino acids. CDR3 amino acids: CASMASGTDTQYF. The CDR3 DNA reads as TGTGCCAGCATGGCTAGCGGCACAGATACGCAGTATTTT.

The chain uses TRBV10-3 and TRBJ2-7; tentative D call: TRBD1 (5 bases). V was clipped by 2 bases and J by 3 bases, with 17 bases between them. This CDR3 contains 16 residues. Germline V gene lookup returns CDR1 ENHRY and CDR2 SYGVKD. CDR3 DNA: TGTGCCATCAGTGAGGTGGAGCGACAGTTTGACTACGAGCAGTACTTC. Encoded protein: CAISEVERQFDYEQYF.

J is TRBJ1-2 and V is TRBV28; possibly TRBD1 for D (5 bases). Trimming removed 5 bases from V and 5 bases from J, with 15 bases in between. Germline loops: CDR1 MDHEN, CDR2 SYDVKM. The CDR3 is 14 residues long. CDR3 coding DNA: TGTGCCAGCAGTAACGGGGGAGGGGCATATGGCTACACCTTC. Encoded protein: CASSNGGGAYGYTF.

This chain links TRBV9 with TRBJ2-3; a possible D gene is TRBD2 (5 bases). This CDR3 is built from 15 residues. With 3 bases removed from V and 2 bases from J, the gap between germline ends came to 13 bases. Per germline, CDR1 SGDLS and CDR2 YYNGEE. The CDR3 is CASSEDSEFTDTQYF. The DNA for the CDR3 is TGTGCCAGCAGCGAGGACTCGGAGTTCACAGATACGCAGTATTTT. Drawing the rest from reference TRBV9 and TRBJ2-3, the complete variable domain is DSGVTQTPKHLITATGQRVTLRCSPRSGDLSVYWYQQSLDQGLQFLIQYYNGEERAKGNILERFSAQQFPDLHSELNLSSLELGDSALYFCASSEDSEFTDTQYFGPGTRLTVL.

The chain has TRBV11-2 and TRBJ1-1; no clear D gene. V dropped 0 bases and J dropped 4 bases, with 9 bases sitting between them. The CDR3 has 14 amino acids. Germline V lookup: CDR1 SGHAT, CDR2 FQNNGV. DNA for the CDR3: TGTGCCAGCAGCTTAGAGGTAGGCGGCACTGAAGCTTTCTTT. It specifies CASSLEVGGTEAFF. Looking up the rest from reference TRBV11-2 and TRBJ1-1 gives the full variable domain: EAGVAQSPRYKIIEKRQSVAFWCNPISGHATLYWYQQILGQGPKLLIQFQNNGVVDDSQLPKDRFSAERLKGVDSTLKIQPAKLEDSAVYLCASSLEVGGTEAFFGQGTRLTVV.

This clone was recorded once. The rearrangement joins TRBV6-1 to TRBJ1-2; D is ambiguous. V dropped 3 bases and J dropped 4 bases, with 12 bases sitting between them. From germline, CDR1 is MNHNS and CDR2 SASEGT. CDR3 length: 14 residues. In nucleotides, the CDR3 is TGTGCCAGCAGTGAGCACAGCCGGCCCTATGGCTACACCTTC. Translating gives CASSEHSRPYGYTF.

This chain connects TRBV28 to TRBJ2-3; 7 positions agree with TRBD1. CDR1 is MDHEN, CDR2 SYDVKM, per germline. V was clipped by 5 bases and J by 5 bases; unmatched bases: 10. This CDR3 has 15 amino acids. The CDR3 DNA reads as TGTGCCAGCAGTGCACAGGGGCCCGGTGGAGATACGCAGTATTTT. It encodes CASSAQGPGGDTQYF.

The table lists this clone with a few counts. The chain uses TRBV2 and TRBJ1-1; no clear D gene. This CDR3 is built from 13 residues. Germline V gives CDR1 SNHLY, CDR2 FYNNEI. Trimming removed 2 bases at V and 7 bases at J, with 11 bases between. CDR3: CASSEPSVIEAFF. In DNA form, the CDR3 reads TGTGCCAGCAGTGAACCTTCCGTTATTGAAGCTTTCTTT.